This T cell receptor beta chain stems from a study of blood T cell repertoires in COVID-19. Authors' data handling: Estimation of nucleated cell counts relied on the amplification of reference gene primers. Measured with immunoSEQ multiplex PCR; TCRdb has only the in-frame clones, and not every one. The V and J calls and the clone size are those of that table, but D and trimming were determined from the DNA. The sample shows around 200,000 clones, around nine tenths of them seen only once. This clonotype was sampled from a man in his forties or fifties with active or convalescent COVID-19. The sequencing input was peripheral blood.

The CDR3 DNA follows: TGTGCCAGCAGCGTCCGGGTTCATGGCTACACCTTC. Its protein is CASSVRVHGYTF. The chain employs TRBV6-5 and TRBJ1-2; no clear D gene. This CDR3 comprises 12 residues. Germline CDR1 is MNHEY and CDR2 is SVGAGI. V gave up 6 bases and J gave up 6 bases, with 11 bases separating them.